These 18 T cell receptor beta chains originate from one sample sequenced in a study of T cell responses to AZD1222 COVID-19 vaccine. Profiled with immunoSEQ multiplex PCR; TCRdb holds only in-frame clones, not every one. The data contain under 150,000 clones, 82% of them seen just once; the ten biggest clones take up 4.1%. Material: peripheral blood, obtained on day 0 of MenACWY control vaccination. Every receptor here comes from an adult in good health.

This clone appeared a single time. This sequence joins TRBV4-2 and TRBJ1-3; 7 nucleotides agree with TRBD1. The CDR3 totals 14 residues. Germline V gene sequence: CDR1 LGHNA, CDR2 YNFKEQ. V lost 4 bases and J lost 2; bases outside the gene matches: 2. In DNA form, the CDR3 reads TGTGCCAGCAGCCTGACAGGGACTGGAAACACCATATATTTT. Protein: CASSLTGTGNTIYF.

The CDR3 loop is CASSQGQLNTEAFF. The CDR3 DNA is TGTGCCAGCTCACAGGGACAATTGAACACTGAAGCTTTCTTT. The chain employs TRBV18 and TRBJ1-1; possible D gene TRBD1, 6 bases. The V end was cut by 4 bases, the J end by 0 bases, with 9 bases between. The CDR3 length is 14 residues. The V gene's germline CDR1 is KGHSH and CDR2 LQKENI.

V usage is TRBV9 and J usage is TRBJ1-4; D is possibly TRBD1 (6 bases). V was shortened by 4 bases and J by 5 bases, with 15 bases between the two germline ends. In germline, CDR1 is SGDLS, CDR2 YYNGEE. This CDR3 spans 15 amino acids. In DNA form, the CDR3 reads TGTGCCAGCAGCAAACAGACAGGCTCCAATGAAAAACTGTTTTTT. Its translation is CASSKQTGSNEKLFF.

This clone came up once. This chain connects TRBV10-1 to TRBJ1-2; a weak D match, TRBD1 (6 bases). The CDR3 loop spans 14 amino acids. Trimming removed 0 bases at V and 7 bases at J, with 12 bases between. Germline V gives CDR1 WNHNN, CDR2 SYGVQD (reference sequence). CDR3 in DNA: TGCGCCAGCAGTGAGTCGCGCGGGGGGCCTGGCTACACCTTC. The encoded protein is CASSESRGGPGYTF.

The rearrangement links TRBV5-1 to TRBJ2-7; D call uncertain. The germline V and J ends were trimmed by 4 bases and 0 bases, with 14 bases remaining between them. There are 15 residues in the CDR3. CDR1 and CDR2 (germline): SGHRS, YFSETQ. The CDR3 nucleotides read TGCGCCAGCAGCCCCGGTGGTAGGAGCTCCTACGAGCAGTACTTC. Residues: CASSPGGRSSYEQYF.

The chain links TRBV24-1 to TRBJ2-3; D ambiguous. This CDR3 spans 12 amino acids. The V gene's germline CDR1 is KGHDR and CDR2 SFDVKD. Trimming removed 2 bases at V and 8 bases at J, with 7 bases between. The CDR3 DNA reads TGTGCCACCAGTGATTCCACGGGTACGCAGTATTTT. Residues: CATSDSTGTQYF.

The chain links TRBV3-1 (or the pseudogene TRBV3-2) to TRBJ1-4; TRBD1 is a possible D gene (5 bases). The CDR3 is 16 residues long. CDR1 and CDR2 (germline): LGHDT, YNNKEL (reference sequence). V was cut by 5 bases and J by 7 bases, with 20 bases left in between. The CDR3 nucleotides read TGTGCCAGCAGCAGTCTTGTTCGGGGGAGTCCTGAAAAACTGTTTTTT. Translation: CASSSLVRGSPEKLFF.

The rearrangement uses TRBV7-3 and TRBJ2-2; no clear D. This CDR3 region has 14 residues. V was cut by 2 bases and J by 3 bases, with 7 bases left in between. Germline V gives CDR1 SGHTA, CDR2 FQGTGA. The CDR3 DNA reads TGTGCCAGCAGCTTAGGGTCCCACACCGGGGAGCTGTTTTTT. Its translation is CASSLGSHTGELFF.

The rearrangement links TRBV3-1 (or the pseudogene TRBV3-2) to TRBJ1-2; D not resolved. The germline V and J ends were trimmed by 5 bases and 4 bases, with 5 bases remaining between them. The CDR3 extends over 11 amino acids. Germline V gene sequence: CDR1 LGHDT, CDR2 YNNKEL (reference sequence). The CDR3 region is CASSAFYGYTF. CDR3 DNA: TGTGCCAGCAGCGCATTCTATGGCTACACCTTC.

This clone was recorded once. The CDR3 reads CASSISRQGGEKLFF. CDR3 nucleotide sequence: TGTGCCAGTAGTATCTCTCGACAGGGTGGTGAAAAACTGTTTTTT. The V call is TRBV19, the J call TRBJ1-4; 7 nucleotides line up with TRBD1. Germline-derived CDR1 and CDR2 are LNHDA and SQIVND (reference sequence). Unmatched junction bases numbered 8, after V lost 3 bases and J lost 7 bases. The CDR3 is 15 residues long. Looking up the rest from reference TRBV19 and TRBJ1-4 gives the full variable domain: DGGITQSPKYLFRKEGQNVTLSCEQNLNHDAMYWYRQDPGQGLRLIYYSQIVNDFQKGDIAEGYSVSREKKESFPLTVTSAQKNPTAFYLCASSISRQGGEKLFFGSGTQLSVL.

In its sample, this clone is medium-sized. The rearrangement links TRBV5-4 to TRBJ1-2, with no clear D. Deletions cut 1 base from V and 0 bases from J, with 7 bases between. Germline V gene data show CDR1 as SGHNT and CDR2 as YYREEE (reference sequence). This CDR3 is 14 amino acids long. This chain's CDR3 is CASSLFQSNYGYTF. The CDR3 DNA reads TGTGCCAGCAGCTTGTTCCAGTCTAACTATGGCTACACCTTC.

Here the CDR3 DNA reads TGCGCCAGCAGCGCAGGGACAGGGGATTGGCCCCTCCACTTT. It encodes CASSAGTGDWPLHF. The chain recombines TRBV10-2 with TRBJ1-6; 10 bases agree with TRBD1. The CDR3 loop spans 14 amino acids. V shed 6 bases, J shed 13 bases, and the junction held 9 bases outside the gene matches. Germline lookup yields CDR1 WSHSY and CDR2 SAAADI.

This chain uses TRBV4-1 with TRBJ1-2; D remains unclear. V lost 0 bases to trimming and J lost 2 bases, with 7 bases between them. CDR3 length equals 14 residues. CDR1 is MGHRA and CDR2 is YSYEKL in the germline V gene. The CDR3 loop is CASSQDEFNYGYTF. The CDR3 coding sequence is TGCGCCAGCAGCCAAGATGAATTCAACTATGGCTACACCTTC.

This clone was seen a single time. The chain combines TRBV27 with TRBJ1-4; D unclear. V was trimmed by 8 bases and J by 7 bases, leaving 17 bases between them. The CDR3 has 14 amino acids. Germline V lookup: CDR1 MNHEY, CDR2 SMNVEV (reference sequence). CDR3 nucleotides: TGTGCCAGCTCTGAAGGCGCTCGGTTTGAAAAACTGTTTTTT. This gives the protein CASSEGARFEKLFF.

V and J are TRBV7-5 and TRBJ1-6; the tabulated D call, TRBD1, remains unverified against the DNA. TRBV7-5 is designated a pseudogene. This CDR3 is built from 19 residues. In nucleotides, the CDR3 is TGTGCCAGAAGCCTGAGAAAGGGACAGGAGGACTCCTATAATTCACCCCTCCACTTT. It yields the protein CARSLRKGQEDSYNSPLHF.

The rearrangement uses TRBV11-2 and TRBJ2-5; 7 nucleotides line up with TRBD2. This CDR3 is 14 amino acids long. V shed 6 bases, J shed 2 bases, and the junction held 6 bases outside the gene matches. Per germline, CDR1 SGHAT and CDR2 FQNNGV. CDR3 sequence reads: CASSPGLDQETQYF. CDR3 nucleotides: TGTGCCAGCAGTCCCGGACTAGATCAAGAGACCCAGTACTTC.

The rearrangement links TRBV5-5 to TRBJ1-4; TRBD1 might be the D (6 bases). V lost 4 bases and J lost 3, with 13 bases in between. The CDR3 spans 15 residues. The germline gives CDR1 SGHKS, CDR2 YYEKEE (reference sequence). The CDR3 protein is CASSPLEGANEKLFF. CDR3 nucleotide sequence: TGTGCCAGCAGCCCACTTGAGGGGGCTAATGAAAAACTGTTTTTT. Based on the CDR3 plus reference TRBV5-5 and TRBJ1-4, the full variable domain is DAGVTQSPTHLIKTRGQQVTLRCSPISGHKSVSWYQQVLGQGPQFIFQYYEKEERGRGNFPDRFSARQFPNYSSELNVNALLLGDSALYLCASSPLEGANEKLFFGSGTQLSVL.

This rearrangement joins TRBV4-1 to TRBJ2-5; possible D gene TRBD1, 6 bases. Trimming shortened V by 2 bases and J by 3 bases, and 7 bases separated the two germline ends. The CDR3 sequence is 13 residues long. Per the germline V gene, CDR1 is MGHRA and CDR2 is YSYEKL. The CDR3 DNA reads TGCGCCAGCAGCCAACAGGGGAAAGAGACCCAGTACTTC. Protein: CASSQQGKETQYF.